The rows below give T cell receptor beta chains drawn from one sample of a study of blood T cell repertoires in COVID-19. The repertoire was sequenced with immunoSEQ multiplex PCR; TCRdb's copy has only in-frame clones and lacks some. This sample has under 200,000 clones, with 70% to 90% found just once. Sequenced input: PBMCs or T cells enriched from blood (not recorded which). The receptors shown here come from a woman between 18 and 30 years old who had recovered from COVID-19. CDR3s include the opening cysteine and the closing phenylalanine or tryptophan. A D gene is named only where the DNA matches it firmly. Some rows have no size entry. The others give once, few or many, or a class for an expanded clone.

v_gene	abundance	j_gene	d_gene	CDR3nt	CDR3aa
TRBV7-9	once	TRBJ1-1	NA	TGTGCCAGCAGCCTACTACAGGGAACTGAAGCTTTCTTT	CASSLLQGTEAFF
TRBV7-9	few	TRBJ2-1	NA	TGTGCCACTCGGAGAGGAGGGCGCGATGAGCAGTTCTTC	CATRRGGRDEQFF
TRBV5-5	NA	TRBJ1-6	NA	TGTGCCAGCAGCTTATTCCGGCAGTCAGGGTCACCCCTCCACTTT	CASSLFRQSGSPLHF
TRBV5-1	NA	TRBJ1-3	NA	TGCGCCAGCAACCCAGGTGGATCTGGAAACACCATATATTTT	CASNPGGSGNTIYF
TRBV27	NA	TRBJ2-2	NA	TGTGCCAGCAGTTTGGAGGGTATGGACGGGGAGCTGTTTTTT	CASSLEGMDGELFF
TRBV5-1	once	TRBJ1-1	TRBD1	TGCGCCAGCAGCTTGTCGACAGGGACATCTGAAGCTTTCTTT	CASSLSTGTSEAFF
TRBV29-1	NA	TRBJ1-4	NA	TGCAGCCCGTGGCAGGTAGGGAGCAGGAATGAAAAACTGTTTTTT	CSPWQVGSRNEKLFF
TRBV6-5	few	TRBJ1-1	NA	TGTGCCAGCTGGGGCATAAACACTGAAGCTTTCTTT	CASWGINTEAFF
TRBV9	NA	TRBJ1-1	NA	TGTGCCAGCAGCGTAGCGTCGGGGGGAGGGGCTGAAGCTTTCTTT	CASSVASGGGAEAFF
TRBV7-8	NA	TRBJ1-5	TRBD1	TGTGCCAGCAGCGCAAGACAGGGGGCTTACGGCAATCAGCCCCAGCATTTT	CASSARQGAYGNQPQHF
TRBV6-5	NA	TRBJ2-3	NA	TGTGCCAGCAGGCGGTTGGGTCCCGCAGATACGCAGTATTTT	CASRRLGPADTQYF
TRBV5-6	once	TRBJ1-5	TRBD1	TGTGCCAGCAGCTCCACCCGGGACAGGGGGGACAATCAGCCCCAGCATTTT	CASSSTRDRGDNQPQHF
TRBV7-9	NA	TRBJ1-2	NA	TGTGCCAGCAGCTTAATGTCCAGGGCGAGCTACACCTTC	CASSLMSRASYTF
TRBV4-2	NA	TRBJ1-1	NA	TGTGCCAGCAGCCAAGAGAACAGGTTAGCCGGCATGAACACTGAAGCTTTCTTT	CASSQENRLAGMNTEAFF
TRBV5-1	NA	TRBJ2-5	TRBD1	TGCGCCAGCAGCCCTGGGACAGGGGCAGTGAGGGAGACCCAGTACTTC	CASSPGTGAVRETQYF
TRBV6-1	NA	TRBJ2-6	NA	TGTGCCAGCAGTGAAGAGGCGGCCATAAGTGCCAACGTCCTGACTTTC	CASSEEAAISANVLTF
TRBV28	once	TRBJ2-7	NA	TGTGCCAGCAGTCCACAACTACAGGTCTTGAGTCCCGAGCAGTACTTC	CASSPQLQVLSPEQYF
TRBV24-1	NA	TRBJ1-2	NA	TGTGCCACCAGTGACGAGGGAAAGGGCTACACCTTC	CATSDEGKGYTF
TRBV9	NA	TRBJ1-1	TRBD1	TGTGCCAGCAGCGCGTTACACCAGGGACAGATGAACACTGAAGCTTTCTTT	CASSALHQGQMNTEAFF
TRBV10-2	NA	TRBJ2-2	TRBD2	TGCGCCACCACCGCGGGGGTGACCACCGGGGAGCTGTTTTTT	CATTAGVTTGELFF
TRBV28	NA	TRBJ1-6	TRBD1	TGTGCCACCGTAACGGGACAGTTGAATTCACCCCTCCACTTT	CATVTGQLNSPLHF
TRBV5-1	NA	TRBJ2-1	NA	TGCGCCAGCAGCCTCAATGGAGCCTCCTACAATGAGCAGTTCTTC	CASSLNGASYNEQFF
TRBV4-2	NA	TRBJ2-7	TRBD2	TGTGCCAGCAGCCCACACGGACTAGCGGGGGTAACCTACGAGCAGTACTTC	CASSPHGLAGVTYEQYF
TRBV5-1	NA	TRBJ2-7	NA	TGCGCCAGCAGCTTGGGGCCCCCGACTGAGTGCTTC	CASSLGPPTECF
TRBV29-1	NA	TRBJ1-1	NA	TGCAGCTGTGCGGAGAGGCTCGCTGAAGCTTTCTTT	CSCAERLAEAFF
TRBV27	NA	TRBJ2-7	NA	TGTGCCAGCAGTTATAGACAGGGACTGTACTACGAGCAGTACTTC	CASSYRQGLYYEQYF
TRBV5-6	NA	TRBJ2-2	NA	TGTGCCAGCAGCAGCCGACTCGGGACCGGGGAGCTGTTTTTT	CASSSRLGTGELFF
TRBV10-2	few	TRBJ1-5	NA	TGCGCCAGCAGTGAGTTCAGGGATCGGCAGCCCCAGCATTTT	CASSEFRDRQPQHF
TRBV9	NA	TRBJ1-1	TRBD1	TGTGCCAGCAGCGGGGACAGGGGTGGGACTGAAGCTTTCTTT	CASSGDRGGTEAFF
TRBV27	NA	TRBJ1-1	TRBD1	TGTGCCAGCAGTTTAGGGACAGGTGCGAACACTGAAGCTTTCTTT	CASSLGTGANTEAFF
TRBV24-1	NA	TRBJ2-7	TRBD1	TGTGCCACCAGTGATTCCGGGACAGGGACCTCCTACGAGCAGTACTTC	CATSDSGTGTSYEQYF
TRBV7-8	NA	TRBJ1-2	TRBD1	TGTGCCAGCAGCTTCTCCGGGACAGCCATAGTGGACGGCTACACCTTC	CASSFSGTAIVDGYTF
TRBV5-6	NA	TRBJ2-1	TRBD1	TGTGCCAGCAGCCTTGGGACAGTTTATGGTGAGCAGTTCTTC	CASSLGTVYGEQFF
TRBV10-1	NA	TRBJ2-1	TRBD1	TGCGCCAGCAGTGATTCAGGGACAGGGGACCATGAGCAGTTCTTC	CASSDSGTGDHEQFF
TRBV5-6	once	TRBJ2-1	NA	TGTGCCAGCAGCTTCGGCGGGGCCCACAATGAGCAGTTCTTC	CASSFGGAHNEQFF
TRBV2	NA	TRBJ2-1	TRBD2	TGTGCCAGCAGGGACGGACTAGCGGGGGGCCTATTAAAGTTCTTC	CASRDGLAGGLLKFF
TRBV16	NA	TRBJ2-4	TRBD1	TGTGCCAGCAGCCAAACTAGGACAGGGCTTTCAAACATTCAGTACTTC	CASSQTRTGLSNIQYF
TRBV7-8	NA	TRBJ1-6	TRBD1	TGTGCCAGCAGCCGGGGACAGACAGAGGCACCCCTCCACTTT	CASSRGQTEAPLHF
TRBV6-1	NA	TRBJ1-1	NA	TGTGCCAGCAGTGATAGGCGGCAGCTCCTTGAAGCTTTCTTT	CASSDRRQLLEAFF
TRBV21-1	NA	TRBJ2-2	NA	TGTGCCAGCAGCAAGGCCCAGACTAAGAACACCGGGGAGCTGTTTTTT	CASSKAQTKNTGELFF
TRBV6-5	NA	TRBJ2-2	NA	TGTGCCAGCCGTCGACAAGCGAACACCGGGGAGCTGTTTTTT	CASRRQANTGELFF
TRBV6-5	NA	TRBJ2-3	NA	TGTGCCAGCAATTTGGGGGCTAAGACAGATACGCAGTATTTT	CASNLGAKTDTQYF
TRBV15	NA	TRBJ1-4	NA	TGTGCCACCAGCAGAGATCGGGAGGGGACCGAAAAACTGTTTTTT	CATSRDREGTEKLFF
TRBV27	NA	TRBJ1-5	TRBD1	TGTGCCAGCAGTTCCTACAGGGGTAATCAGCCCCAGCATTTT	CASSSYRGNQPQHF
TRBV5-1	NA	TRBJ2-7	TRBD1	TGCGCCAGCAGCTTGCTCGGACAGGGGGCCTACGAGCAGTACTTC	CASSLLGQGAYEQYF
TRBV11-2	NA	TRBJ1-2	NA	TGTGCCAGCAGCTCCAACAGGGCTACCTATGGCTACACCTTC	CASSSNRATYGYTF
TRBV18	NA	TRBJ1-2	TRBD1	TGTGCCAGCTCACCCGGGACAGCCTATGGCTACACCTTC	CASSPGTAYGYTF
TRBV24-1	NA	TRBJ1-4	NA	TGTGCCACCAGTGGAATGGGGGGGCCAGGGGCTAATGAAAAACTGTTTTTT	CATSGMGGPGANEKLFF
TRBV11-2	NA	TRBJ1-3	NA	TGTGCCAGCCTTGGGGGGGCTGGAAACACCATATATTTT	CASLGGAGNTIYF
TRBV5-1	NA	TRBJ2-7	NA	TGCGCCAGCAGCTTGGACCAGGGCGAGCAGTACTTC	CASSLDQGEQYF